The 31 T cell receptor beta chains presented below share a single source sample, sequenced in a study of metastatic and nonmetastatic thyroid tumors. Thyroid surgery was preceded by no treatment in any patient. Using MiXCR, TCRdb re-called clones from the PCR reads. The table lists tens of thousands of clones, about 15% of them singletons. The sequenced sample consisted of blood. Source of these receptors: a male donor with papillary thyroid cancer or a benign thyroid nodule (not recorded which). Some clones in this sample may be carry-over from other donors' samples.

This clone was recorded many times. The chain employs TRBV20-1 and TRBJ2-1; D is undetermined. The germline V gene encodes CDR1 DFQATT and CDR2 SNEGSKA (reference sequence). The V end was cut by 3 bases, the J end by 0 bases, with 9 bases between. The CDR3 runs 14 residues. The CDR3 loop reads CSASGRNSYNEQFF. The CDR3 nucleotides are TGCAGTGCTAGCGGGCGGAACTCCTACAATGAGCAGTTCTTC.

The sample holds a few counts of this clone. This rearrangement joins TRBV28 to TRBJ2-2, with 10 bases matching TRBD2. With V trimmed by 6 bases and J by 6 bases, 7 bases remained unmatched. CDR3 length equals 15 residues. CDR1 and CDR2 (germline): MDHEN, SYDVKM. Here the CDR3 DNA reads TGTGCCAGCAGCCCTGCTAGCGGGAGAGCCGGGGAGCTGTTTTTT. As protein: CASSPASGRAGELFF.

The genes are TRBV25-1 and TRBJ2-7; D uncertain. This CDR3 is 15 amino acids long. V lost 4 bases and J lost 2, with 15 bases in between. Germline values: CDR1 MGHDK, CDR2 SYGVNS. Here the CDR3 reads CASSASSSSAYEQYF. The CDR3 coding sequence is TGTGCCAGCAGTGCCTCGAGTAGCTCTGCCTACGAGCAGTACTTC.

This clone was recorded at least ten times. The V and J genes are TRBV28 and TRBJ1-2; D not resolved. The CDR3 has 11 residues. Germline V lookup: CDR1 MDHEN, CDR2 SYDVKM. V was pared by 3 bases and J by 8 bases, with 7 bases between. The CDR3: CASSFQRGYTF. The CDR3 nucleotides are TGTGCCAGCAGTTTTCAGCGCGGCTACACCTTC.

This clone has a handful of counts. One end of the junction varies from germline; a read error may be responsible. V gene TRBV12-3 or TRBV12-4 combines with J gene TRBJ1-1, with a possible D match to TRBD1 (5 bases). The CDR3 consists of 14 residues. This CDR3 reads CASSLREVDTQAFF. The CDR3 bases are TGTGCCAGCAGTTTAAGGGAGGTGGACACTCAAGCTTTCTTT.

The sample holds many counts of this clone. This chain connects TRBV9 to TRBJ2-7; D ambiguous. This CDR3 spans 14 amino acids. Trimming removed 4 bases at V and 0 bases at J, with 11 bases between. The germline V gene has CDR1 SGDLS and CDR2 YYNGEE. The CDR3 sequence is CASSPLDNSYEQYF. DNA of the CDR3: TGTGCCAGCAGCCCCCTCGACAACTCCTACGAGCAGTACTTC.

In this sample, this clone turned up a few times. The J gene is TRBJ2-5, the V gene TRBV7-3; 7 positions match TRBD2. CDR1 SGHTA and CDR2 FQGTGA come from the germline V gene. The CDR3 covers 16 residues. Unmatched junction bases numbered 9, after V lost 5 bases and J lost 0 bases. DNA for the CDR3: TGTGCCAGCAGCCCCCTTGCCAGCGGGAACCAAGAGACCCAGTACTTC. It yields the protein CASSPLASGNQETQYF.

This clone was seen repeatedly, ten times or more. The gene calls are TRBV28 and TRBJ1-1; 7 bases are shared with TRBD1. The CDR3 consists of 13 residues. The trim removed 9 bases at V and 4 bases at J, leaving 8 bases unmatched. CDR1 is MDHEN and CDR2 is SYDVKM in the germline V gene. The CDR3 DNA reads TGTGCCAGTCATCAGGGGGGAAGCACTGAAGCTTTCTTT. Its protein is CASHQGGSTEAFF.

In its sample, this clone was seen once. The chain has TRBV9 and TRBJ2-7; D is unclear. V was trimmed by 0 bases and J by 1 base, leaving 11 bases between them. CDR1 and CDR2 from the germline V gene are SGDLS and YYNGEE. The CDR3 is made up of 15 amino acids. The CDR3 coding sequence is TGTGCCAGCAGCGTAGGCGTGTGGGATTCCTACGAGCAGTACTTC. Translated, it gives CASSVGVWDSYEQYF.

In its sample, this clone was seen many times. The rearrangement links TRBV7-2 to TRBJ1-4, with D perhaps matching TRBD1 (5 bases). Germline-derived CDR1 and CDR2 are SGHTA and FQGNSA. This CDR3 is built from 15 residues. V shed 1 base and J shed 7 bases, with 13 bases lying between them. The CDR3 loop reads CASSLEGLAGEKLFF. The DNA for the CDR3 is TGTGCCAGCAGCTTAGAGGGGTTGGCGGGTGAAAAACTGTTTTTT.

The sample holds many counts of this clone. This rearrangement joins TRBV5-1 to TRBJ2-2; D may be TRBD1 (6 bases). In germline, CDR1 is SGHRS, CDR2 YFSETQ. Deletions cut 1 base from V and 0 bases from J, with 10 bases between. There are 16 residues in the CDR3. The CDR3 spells CASSLRGGSNTGELFF. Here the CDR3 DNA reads TGCGCCAGCAGCTTGAGAGGGGGATCGAACACCGGGGAGCTGTTTTTT.

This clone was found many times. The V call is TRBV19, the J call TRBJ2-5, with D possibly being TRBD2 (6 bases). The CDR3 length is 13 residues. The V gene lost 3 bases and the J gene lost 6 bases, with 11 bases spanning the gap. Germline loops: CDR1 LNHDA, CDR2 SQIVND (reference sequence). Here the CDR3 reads CASSIMAGKTQYF. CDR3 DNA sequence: TGTGCCAGTAGTATTATGGCGGGAAAGACCCAGTACTTC.

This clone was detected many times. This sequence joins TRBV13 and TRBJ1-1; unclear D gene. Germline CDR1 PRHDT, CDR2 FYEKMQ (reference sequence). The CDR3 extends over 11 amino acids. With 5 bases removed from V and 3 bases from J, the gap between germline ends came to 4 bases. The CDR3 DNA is TGTGCCAGCAGCCCCGACACTGAAGCTTTCTTT. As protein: CASSPDTEAFF.

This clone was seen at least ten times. The CDR3 loop is CASSLSIGASGSEETQYF. CDR3 bases: TGTGCCAGCAGTTTATCCATCGGGGCTAGCGGGAGTGAAGAGACCCAGTACTTC. This chain joins TRBV12-3 or TRBV12-4 and TRBJ2-5; the match to TRBD2 covers 10 bases. V was pared by 2 bases and J by 3 bases, with 12 bases of the junction left unmatched. This CDR3 contains 18 residues.

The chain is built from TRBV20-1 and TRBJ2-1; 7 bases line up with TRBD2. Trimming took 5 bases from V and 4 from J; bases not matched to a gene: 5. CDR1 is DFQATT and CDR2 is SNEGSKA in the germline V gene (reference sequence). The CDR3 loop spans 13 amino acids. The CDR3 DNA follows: TGCAGTGCTCAAGCGGGATGGTACAATGAGCAGTTCTTC. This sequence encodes CSAQAGWYNEQFF.

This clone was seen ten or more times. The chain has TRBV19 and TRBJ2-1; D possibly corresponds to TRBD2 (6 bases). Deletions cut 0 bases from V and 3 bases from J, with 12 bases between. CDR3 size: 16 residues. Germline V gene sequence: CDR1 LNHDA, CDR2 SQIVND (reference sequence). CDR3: CASSIDPGLSYNEQFF. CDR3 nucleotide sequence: TGTGCCAGTAGTATAGATCCGGGACTGAGCTACAATGAGCAGTTCTTC.

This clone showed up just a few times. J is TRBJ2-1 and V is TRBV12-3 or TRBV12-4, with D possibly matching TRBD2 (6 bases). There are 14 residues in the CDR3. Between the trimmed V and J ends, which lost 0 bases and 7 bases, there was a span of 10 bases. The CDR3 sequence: CASSLAGGRNEQFF. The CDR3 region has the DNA TGTGCCAGCAGTTTAGCGGGAGGCCGAAATGAGCAGTTCTTC.

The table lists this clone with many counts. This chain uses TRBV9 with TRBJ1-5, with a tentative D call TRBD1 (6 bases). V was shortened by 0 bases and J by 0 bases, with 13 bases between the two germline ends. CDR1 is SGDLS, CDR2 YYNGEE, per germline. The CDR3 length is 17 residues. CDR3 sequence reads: CASSVGGGGNSNQPQHF. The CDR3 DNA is TGTGCCAGCAGCGTAGGGGGAGGGGGGAATAGCAATCAGCCCCAGCATTTT.

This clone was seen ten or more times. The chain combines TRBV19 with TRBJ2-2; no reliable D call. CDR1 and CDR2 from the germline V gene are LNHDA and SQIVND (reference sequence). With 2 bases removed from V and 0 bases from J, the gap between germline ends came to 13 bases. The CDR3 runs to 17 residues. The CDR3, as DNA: TGTGCCAGTAGTATAAGGACGGCTTCAGCGAACACCGGGGAGCTGTTTTTT. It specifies CASSIRTASANTGELFF.

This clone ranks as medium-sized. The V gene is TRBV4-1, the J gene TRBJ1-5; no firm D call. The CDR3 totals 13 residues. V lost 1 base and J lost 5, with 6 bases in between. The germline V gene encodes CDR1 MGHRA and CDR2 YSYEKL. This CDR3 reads CASSQGVYQPQHF. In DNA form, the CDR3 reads TGCGCCAGCAGCCAAGGAGTATATCAGCCCCAGCATTTT.

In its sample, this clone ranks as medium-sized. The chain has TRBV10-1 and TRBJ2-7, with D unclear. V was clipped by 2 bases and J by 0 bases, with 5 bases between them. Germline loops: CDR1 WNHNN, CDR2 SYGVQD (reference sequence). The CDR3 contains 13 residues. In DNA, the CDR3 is TGCGCCAGCAGTGAGGGTGGCTCCTACGAGCAGTACTTC. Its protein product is CASSEGGSYEQYF.

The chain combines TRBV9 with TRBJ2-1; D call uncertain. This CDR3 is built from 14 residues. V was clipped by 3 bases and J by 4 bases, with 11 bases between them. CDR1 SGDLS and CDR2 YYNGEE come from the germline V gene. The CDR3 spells CASSEETLYNEQFF. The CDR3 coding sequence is TGTGCCAGCAGCGAGGAGACATTATACAATGAGCAGTTCTTC.

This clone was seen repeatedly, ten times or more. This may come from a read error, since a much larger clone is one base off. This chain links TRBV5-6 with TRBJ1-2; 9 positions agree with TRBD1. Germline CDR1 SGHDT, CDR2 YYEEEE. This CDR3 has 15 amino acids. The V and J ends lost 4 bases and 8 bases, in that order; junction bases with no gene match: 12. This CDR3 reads CASSPGPRDRAGYTF. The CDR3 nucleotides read TGTGCCAGCAGCCCTGGACCCCGGGACAGGGCAGGCTACACCTTC.

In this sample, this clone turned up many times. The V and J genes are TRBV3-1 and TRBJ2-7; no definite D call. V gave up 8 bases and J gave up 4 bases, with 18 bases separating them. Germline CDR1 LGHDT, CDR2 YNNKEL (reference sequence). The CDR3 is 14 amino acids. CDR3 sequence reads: CASPEARSTYEQYF. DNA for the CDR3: TGTGCCAGCCCCGAGGCACGGAGTACTTACGAGCAGTACTTC.

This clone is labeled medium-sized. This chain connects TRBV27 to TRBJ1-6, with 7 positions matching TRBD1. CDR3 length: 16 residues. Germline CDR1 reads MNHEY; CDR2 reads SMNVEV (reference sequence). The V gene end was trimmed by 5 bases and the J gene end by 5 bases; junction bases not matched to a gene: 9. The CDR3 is CASSPTLDRDNSPLHF. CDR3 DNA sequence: TGTGCCAGCAGTCCGACCCTAGACAGGGATAATTCACCCCTCCACTTT.

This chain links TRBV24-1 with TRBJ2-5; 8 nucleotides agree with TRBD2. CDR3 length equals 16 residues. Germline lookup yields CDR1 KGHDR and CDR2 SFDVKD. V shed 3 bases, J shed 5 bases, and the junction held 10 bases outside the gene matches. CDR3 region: CATSDPGLATRETQYF. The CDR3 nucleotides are TGTGCCACCAGTGATCCCGGACTAGCCACCAGGGAGACCCAGTACTTC.

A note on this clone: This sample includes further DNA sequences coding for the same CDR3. CDR3: CASSLFAPPVNTEAFF. In DNA form, the CDR3 reads TGTGCCAGCAGCTTATTTGCTCCCCCAGTCAACACTGAAGCTTTCTTT. The V and J genes are TRBV7-3 and TRBJ1-1; no firm D call. CDR3 length equals 16 residues. From germline, CDR1 is SGHTA and CDR2 FQGTGA. V shed 2 bases and J shed 2 bases, with 15 bases lying between them. Variable domain in full (rest from reference TRBV7-3 and TRBJ1-1): GAGVSQTPSNKVTEKGKYVELRCDPISGHTALYWYRQSLGQGPEFLIYFQGTGAADDSGLPNDRFFAVRPEGSVSTLKIQRTERGDSAVYLCASSLFAPPVNTEAFFGQGTRLTVV.

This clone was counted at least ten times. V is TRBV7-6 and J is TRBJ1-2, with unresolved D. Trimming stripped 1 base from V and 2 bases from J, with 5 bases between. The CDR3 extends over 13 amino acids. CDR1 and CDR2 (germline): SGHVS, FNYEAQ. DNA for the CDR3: TGTGCCAGCAGCTTAGAACAGAACTATGGCTACACCTTC. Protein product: CASSLEQNYGYTF.

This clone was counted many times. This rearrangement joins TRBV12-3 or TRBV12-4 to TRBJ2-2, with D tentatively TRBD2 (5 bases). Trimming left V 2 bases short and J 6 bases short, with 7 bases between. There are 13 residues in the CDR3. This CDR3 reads CASSLTGAGELFF. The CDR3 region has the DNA TGTGCCAGCAGTTTAACCGGGGCCGGGGAGCTGTTTTTT.

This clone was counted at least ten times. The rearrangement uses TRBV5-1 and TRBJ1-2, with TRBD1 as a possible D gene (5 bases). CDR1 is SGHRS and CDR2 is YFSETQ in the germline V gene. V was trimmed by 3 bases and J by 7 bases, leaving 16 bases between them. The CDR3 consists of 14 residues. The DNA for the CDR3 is TGCGCCAGCAGCTCCCCTCCGGGGCATAGTGGCTACACCTTC. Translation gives CASSSPPGHSGYTF.

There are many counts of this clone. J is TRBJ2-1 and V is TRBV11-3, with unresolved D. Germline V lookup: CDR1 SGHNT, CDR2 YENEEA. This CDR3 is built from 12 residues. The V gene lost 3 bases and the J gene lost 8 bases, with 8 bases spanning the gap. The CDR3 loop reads CASSLGYDEQFF. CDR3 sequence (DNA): TGTGCCAGCAGCTTGGGTTACGATGAGCAGTTCTTC.